This paragraph reports one T cell receptor (beta chain). Assay used: immunoSEQ multiplex PCR; TCRdb lists only in-frame clones, some missing. This table holds approximately 350,000 clones, around 89% found once. This sample is drawn from a study of blood T cell repertoires in COVID-19. The receptor was isolated from a man aged 35-49 years with acute or convalescent COVID-19. The sample consisted of peripheral blood.

The CDR3: CASSLALLAGVRTGELFF. CDR3 bases: TGCGCCAGCAGCTTGGCCCTACTAGCGGGAGTAAGGACCGGGGAGCTGTTTTTT. The rearrangement joins TRBV5-1 to TRBJ2-2, with 11 positions matching TRBD2. Germline loops: CDR1 SGHRS, CDR2 YFSETQ. Trimming removed 0 bases from V and 5 bases from J; junction bases left unmatched: 9. The CDR3 contains 18 residues.